Below, one TCR beta chain is given with its context. The antigen this receptor binds is unknown. Base qualities were left out, and no much larger clone turns up one base away. The data belong to a study of OX40 agonist ivuxolimab in advanced cancers. Regarding the study in general: Ivuxolimab was an agonistic, fully human IgG2 monoclonal antibody directed against OX40 (CD134), a costimulatory receptor. Intravenous ivuxolimab was administered to patients every 2 weeks at six dose levels: 0.01, 0.1, 0.3, 1.5, 3 and 10 mg/kg. Among the approximately 54 dose-escalation patients, around 20 had hepatocellular carcinoma, 15 melanoma, 9 renal cell carcinoma and 9 head and neck cancer. In the dose-escalation cohort, 82.7% of patients were male, and the mean age was approximately 60 years, with a range of 23 to 79. Patients were allowed to have had prior anti-PD-1, anti-PD-L1 or anti-CTLA-4 therapy, and approximately 43% of the dose-escalation patients had previously received checkpoint inhibitors. Partial responses occurred in three dose-escalation patients: two with cutaneous melanoma and one with hepatocellular carcinoma. The purpose of peripheral TCRbeta sequencing was to test whether ivuxolimab changed TCR sequence diversity and led to clonal T-cell expansion. The paper describes the monotherapy dose-escalation part (N ≈ 52 patients) of the phase I trial of ivuxolimab. Broader findings and caveats from the paper: After ivuxolimab, CD8+ T cells had more expanded clones than CD4+ T cells on average. The antigen specificity of the peripheral T cells that underwent clonal expansion was not determined. Low levels of normalized T-cell clonal expansion were also seen in some patients who did not respond. At doses from 0.1 to 3.0 mg/kg, clonal expansion was seen in both CD4+ and CD8+ blood T cells between baseline and week 6. In partial responders in the 0.1-3.0 mg/kg groups, normalized peripheral clonal expansion was found to be among the lowest, especially among CD8+ T cells.

Genomic DNA was isolated from the sorted cells so that the TCRbeta CDR3 region could be sequenced. TCRbeta CDR3 regions were sequenced using the immunoSEQ Assay. Not all clones reach the TCRdb copy of this immuneACCESS table, which keeps in-frame sequences only. Checked studies attribute under half of the gap to unresolved V genes and leave the rest unexplained. Present in this sample are some 59,000 clones, around 90% of which were seen just once. The leading ten clones occupy 5% to 5.5% of the sample. Patients with autoimmune disease history or receiving systemic immunosuppression were excluded from the trial. Peripheral blood for TCR sequencing was drawn from every dose cohort at baseline, at cycle 4 day 1 and at cycle 7 day 1. Samples were obtained from an open-label, multicenter, first-in-human phase I dose-escalation trial of ivuxolimab. The trial enrolled adults with locally advanced or metastatic head and neck squamous cell, hepatocellular, melanoma or renal cell carcinoma. Before TCR sequencing, CD4+ T cells and CD8+ T cells from peripheral blood were sorted into separate populations.

The CDR3 numbers 14 residues from cysteine through phenylalanine. Just CDR3 DNA is preserved here, 42 bases in frame from base 1. According to the germline V gene, CDR1 reads SGHRS and CDR2 reads YFSETQ. After removal of 4 bases from V and 7 bases from J, the junction retains 5 bases not matched to a gene. The origin of this receptor is an adult with an advanced solid tumor such as melanoma, head and neck, liver or kidney cancer. The sequencing used CD4+ or CD8+ T cells sorted from blood, collected in a trial of the OX40 agonist ivuxolimab. Recombination connected TRBV5-1 to TRBJ1-4; 9 nucleotides in the junction match TRBD1. This receptor carries the CDR3 CASSVTGGSEKLFF. At the DNA level, the sequence is TGCGCCAGCAGCGTGACAGGGGGATCTGAAAAACTGTTTTTT.